This TCR beta chain is from a study of cytomegalovirus exposure and HLA in healthy donors. V lost 3 bases, J lost 10 bases, and 6 bases stayed unmatched. Germline V gene sequence: CDR1 GTSNPN, CDR2 SVGIG (reference sequence). The CDR3 totals 13 residues. Study results and caveats: Some TCR beta chains (164 of them) were listed as cytomegalovirus-associated.

PCR amplification relied on 60 Vbeta primers (plus 13 Jbeta primers). Original handling: Approximately 87 million unique TCR beta chains, 9 million to 14 million shared, were counted in a later analysis. The repertoire was sequenced with immunoSEQ multiplex PCR; TCRdb's copy has only in-frame clones and lacks some. V and J calls and clone size are given by that table; D and trimming were obtained from the DNA. The repertoire holds 160,000 or so clones, with around 77% as singletons. Details on this clone: What it binds is unknown.

The TCR comes from a man aged 25-45 years in good health and CMV-seropositive. The V call is TRBV30, the J call TRBJ1-6; 7 positions match TRBD1. Sequencing was carried out using PBMCs. CDR3 nucleotide sequence: TGTGCCTGGAGCCCAGGGGGTTACTCACCCCTCCACTTT. Amino acids: CAWSPGGYSPLHF. Using reference TRBV30 and TRBJ1-6 for the parts outside the CDR3, the full variable domain is SQTIHQWPATLVQPVGSPLSLECTVEGTSNPNLYWYRQAAGRGLQLLFYSVGIGQISSEVPQNLSASRPQDRQFILSSKKLLLSDSGFYLCAWSPGGYSPLHFGNGTRLTVT.